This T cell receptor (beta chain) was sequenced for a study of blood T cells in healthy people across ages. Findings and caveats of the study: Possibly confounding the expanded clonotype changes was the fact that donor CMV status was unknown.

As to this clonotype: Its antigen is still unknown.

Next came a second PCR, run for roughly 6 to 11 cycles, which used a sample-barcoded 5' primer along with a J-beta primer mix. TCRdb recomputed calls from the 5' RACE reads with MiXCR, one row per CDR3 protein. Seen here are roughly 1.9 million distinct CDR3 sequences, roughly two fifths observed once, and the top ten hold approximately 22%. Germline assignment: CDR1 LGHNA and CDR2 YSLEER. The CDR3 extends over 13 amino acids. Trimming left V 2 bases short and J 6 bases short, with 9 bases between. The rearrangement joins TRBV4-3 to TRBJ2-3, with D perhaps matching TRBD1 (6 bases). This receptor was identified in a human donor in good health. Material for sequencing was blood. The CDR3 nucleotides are TGCGCCAGCAGCCAATTACAGGGTGATACGCAGTATTTT. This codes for CASSQLQGDTQYF.